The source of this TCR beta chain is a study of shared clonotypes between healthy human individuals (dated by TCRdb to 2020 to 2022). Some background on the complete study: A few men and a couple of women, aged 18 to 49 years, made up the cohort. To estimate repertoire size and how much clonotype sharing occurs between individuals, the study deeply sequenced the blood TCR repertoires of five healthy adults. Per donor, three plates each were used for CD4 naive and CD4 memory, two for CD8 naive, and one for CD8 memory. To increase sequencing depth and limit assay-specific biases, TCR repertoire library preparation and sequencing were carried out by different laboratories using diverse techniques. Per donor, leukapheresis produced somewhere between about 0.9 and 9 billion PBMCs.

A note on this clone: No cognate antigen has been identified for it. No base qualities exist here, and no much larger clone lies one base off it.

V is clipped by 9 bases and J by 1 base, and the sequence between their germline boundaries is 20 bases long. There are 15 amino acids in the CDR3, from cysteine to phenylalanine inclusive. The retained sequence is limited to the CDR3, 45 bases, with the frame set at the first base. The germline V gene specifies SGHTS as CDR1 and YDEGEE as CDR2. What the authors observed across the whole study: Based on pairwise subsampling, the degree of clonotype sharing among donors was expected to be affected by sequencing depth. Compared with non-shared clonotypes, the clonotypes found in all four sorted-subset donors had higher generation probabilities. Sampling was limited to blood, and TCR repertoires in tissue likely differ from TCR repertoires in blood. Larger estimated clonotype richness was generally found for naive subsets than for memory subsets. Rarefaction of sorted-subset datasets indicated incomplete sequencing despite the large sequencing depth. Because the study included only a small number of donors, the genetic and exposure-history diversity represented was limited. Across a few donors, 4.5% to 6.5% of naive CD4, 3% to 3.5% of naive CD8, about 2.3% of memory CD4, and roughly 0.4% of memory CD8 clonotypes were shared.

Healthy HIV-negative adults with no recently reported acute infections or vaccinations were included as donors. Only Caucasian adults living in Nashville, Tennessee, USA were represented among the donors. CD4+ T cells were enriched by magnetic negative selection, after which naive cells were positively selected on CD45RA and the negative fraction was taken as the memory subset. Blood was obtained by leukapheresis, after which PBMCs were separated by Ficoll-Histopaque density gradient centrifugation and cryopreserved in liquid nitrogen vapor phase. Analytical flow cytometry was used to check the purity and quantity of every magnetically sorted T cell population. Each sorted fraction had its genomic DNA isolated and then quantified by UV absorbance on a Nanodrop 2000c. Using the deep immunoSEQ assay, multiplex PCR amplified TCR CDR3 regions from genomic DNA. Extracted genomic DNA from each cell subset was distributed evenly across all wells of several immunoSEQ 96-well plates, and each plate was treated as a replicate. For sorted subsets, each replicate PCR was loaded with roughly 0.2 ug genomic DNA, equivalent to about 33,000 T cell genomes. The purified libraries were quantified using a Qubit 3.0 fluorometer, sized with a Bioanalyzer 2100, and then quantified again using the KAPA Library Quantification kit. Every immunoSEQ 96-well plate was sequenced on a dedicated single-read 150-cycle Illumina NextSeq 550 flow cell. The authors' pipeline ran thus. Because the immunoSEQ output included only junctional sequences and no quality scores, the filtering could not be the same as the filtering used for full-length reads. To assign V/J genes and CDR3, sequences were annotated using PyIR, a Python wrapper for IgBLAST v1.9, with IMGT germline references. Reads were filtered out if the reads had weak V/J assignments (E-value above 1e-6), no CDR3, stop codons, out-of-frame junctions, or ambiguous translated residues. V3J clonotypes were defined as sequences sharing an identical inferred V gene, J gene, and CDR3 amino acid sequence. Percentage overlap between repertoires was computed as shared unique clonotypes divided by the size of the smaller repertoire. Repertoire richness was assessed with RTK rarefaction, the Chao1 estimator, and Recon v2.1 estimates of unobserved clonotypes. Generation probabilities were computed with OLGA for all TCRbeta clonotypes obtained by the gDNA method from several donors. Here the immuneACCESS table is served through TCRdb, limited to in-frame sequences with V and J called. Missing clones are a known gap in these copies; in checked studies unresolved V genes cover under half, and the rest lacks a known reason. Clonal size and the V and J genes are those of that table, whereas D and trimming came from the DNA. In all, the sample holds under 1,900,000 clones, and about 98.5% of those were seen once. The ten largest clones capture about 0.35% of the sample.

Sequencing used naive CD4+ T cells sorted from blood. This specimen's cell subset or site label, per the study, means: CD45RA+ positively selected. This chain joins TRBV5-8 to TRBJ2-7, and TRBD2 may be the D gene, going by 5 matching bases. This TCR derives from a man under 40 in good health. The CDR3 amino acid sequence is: CATTRGPGESYEQYF. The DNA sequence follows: TGTGCCACCACAAGAGGGCCAGGAGAGTCCTACGAGCAGTACTTC.